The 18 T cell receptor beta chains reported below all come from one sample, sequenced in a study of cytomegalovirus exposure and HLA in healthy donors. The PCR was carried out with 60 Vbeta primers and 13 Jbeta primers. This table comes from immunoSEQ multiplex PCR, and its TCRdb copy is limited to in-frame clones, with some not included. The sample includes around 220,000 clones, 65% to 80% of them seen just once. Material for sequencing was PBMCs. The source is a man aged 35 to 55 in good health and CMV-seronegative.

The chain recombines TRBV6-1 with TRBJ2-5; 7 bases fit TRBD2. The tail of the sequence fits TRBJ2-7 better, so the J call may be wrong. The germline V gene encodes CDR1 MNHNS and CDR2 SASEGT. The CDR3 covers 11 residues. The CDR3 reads CASTGLGEQYF. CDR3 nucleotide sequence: TGTGCCAGCACCGGACTAGGCGAGCAGTACTTC.

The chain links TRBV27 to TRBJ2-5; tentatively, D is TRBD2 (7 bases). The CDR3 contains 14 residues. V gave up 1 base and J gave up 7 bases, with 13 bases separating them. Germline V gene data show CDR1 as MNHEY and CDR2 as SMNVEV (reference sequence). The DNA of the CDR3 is TGTGCCAGCAGTTTATTGGGGGGGGCGGGGACCCAGTACTTC. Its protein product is CASSLLGGAGTQYF.

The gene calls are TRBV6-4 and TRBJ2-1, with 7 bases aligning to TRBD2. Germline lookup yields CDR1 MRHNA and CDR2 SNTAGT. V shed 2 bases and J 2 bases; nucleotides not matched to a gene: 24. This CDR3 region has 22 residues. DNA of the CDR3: TGTGCCAGCAGTGACGGGCCATTTACTCTGGGGGGGGGAAGTTGGACCTACAATGAGCAGTTCTTC. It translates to CASSDGPFTLGGGSWTYNEQFF.

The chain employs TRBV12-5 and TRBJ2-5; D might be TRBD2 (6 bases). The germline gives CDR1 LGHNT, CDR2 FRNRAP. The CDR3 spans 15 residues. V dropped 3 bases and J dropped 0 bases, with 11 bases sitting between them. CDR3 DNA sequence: TGTGCTAGTGGTTTCTACCCGGGGGACCAAGAGACCCAGTACTTC. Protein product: CASGFYPGDQETQYF.

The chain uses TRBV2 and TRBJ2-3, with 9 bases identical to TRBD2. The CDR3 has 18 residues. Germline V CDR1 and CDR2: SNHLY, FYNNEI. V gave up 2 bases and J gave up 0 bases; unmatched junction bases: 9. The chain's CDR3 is CASSEWAGGPTSTDTQYF. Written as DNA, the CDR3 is TGTGCCAGCAGTGAATGGGCGGGAGGGCCGACTAGCACAGATACGCAGTATTTT. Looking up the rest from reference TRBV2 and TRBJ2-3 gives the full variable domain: EPEVTQTPSHQVTQMGQEVILRCVPISNHLYFYWYRQILGQKVEFLVSFYNNEISEKSEIFDDQFSVERPDGSNFTLKIRSTKLEDSAMYFCASSEWAGGPTSTDTQYFGPGTRLTVL.

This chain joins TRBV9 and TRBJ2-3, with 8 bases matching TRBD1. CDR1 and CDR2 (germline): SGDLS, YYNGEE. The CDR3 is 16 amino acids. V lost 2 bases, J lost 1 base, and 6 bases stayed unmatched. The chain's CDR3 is CASSVSPGQGTDTQYF. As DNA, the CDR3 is TGTGCCAGCAGCGTTAGTCCGGGACAGGGCACAGATACGCAGTATTTT.

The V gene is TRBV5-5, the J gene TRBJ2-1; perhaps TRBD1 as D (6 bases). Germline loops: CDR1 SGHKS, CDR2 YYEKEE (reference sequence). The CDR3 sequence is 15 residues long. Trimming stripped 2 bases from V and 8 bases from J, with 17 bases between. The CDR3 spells CASSFWDTGGHEQFF. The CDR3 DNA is TGTGCCAGCAGCTTTTGGGACACTGGGGGCCATGAGCAGTTCTTC.

The CDR3 loop reads CASSSHQVRRETQYF. In DNA form, the CDR3 reads TGTGCCAGCAGTTCACACCAGGTTCGACGAGAGACCCAGTACTTC. The chain recombines TRBV27 with TRBJ2-5; D not resolved. Trimming removed 4 bases at V and 4 bases at J, with 16 bases between. The CDR3 runs to 15 residues. Germline CDR1 reads MNHEY; CDR2 reads SMNVEV (reference sequence).

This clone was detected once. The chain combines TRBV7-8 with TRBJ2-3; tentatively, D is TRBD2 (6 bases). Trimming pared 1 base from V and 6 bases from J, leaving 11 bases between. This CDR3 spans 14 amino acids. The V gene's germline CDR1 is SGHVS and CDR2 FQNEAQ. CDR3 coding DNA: TGTGCCAGCAGCTTAGTCCGGAGGGTGGATACGCAGTATTTT. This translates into CASSLVRRVDTQYF.

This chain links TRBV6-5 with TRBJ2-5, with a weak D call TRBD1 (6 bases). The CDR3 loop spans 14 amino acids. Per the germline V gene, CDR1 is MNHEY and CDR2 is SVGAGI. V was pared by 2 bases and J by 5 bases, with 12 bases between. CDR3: CASSYTGKGETQYF. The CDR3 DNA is TGTGCCAGCAGTTACACAGGGAAGGGGGAGACCCAGTACTTC.

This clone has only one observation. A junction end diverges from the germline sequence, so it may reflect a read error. The CDR3 nucleotides are TGTTCCAGCAGCTTAGGGACAGAGGCTTTCTTT. Translated: CSSSLGTEAFF. The gene calls are TRBV7-9 and TRBJ1-1, with TRBD1 identical over 7 bases. Germline loops: CDR1 SEHNR, CDR2 FQNEAQ (reference sequence). The CDR3 contains 11 residues. Full variable domain (rest looked up from reference TRBV7-9 and TRBJ1-1): DTGVSQNPRHKITKRGQNVTFRCDPISEHNRLYWYRQTLGQGPEFLTYFQNEAQLEKSRLLSDRFSAERPKGSFSTLEIQRTEQGDSAMYLCSSSLGTEAFFGQGTRLTVV.

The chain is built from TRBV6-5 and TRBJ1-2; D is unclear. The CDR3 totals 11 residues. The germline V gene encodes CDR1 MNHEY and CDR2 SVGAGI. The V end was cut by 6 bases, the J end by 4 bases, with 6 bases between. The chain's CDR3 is CASREGYGYTF. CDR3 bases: TGTGCCAGCAGGGAGGGCTATGGCTACACCTTC.

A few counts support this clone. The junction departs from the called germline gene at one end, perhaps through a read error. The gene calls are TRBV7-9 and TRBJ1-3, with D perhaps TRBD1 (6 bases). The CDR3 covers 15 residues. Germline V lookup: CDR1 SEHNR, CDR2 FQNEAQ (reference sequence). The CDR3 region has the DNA TGTTCCAGCAGCTTTGGCGGGGGGCTTCGGAACACCATATATTTT. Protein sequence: CSSSFGGGLRNTIYF.

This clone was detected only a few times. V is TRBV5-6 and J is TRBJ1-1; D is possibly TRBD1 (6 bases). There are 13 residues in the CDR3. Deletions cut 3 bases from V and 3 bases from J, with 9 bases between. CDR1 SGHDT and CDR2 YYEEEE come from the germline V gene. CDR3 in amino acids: CASSYRDDTEAFF. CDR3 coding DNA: TGTGCCAGCAGCTACAGGGACGACACTGAAGCTTTCTTT.

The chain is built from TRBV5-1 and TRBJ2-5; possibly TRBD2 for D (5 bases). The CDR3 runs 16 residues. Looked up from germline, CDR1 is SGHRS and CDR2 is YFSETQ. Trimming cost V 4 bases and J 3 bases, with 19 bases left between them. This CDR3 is CASSLSIGGLEETQYF. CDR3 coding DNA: TGCGCCAGCAGCCTATCAATAGGAGGATTAGAAGAGACCCAGTACTTC.

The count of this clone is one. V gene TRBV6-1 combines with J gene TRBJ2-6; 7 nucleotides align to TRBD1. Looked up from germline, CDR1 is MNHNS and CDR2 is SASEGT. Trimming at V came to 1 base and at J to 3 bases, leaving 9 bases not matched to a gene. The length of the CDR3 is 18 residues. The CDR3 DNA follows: TGTGCCAGCAGTGAAGTGGAGACAGGGACGAGTGGGGCCAACGTCCTGACTTTC. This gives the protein CASSEVETGTSGANVLTF.

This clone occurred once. In DNA form, the CDR3 reads TGTGCCAGCAGCTTAGGGGGGACTAATGAGCAGTTCTTC. It yields the protein CASSLGGTNEQFF. The chain recombines TRBV7-3 with TRBJ2-1; TRBD2 might be the D (6 bases). CDR1 is SGHTA, CDR2 FQGTGA, per germline. The length of the CDR3 is 13 residues. V gave up 2 bases and J gave up 7 bases, with 9 bases separating them.

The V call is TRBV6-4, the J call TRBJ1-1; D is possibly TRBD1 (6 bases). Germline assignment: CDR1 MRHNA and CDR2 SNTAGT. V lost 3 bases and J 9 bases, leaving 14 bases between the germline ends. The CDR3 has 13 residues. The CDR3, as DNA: TGTGCCAGCAGTGATGGCGGGCGGGGGCAAGCTTTCTTT. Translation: CASSDGGRGQAFF.